The rows below give T cell receptor beta chains drawn from one sample of a study of CD8+CD57+ T cells in acquired aplastic anemia. TCRdb ran MiXCR on the reads and lists one entry per CDR3 protein. The sample has roughly 200,000 distinct CDR3 sequences; roughly 63% are singletons. The sample consisted of sorted CD4+, CD8+, or CD8+CD57+ T cells (not recorded which) from PBMCs. All receptors derive from a human donor with aplastic anemia. The CDR3 runs from the conserved cysteine through the conserved F or W. The order of the fields is clone size, D gene, J gene, V gene, CDR3 DNA, CDR3 protein. A D gene is named only where the DNA matches it firmly. Not every row has a clone size; where given, it reads once, few, many or a size class.

abundance: once
d_gene: TRBD2
j_gene: TRBJ2-5
v_gene: TRBV6-1
CDR3nt: TGTGCCAGCAGCGGTCAAGCGGGAGATCGGGAGACCCAGTACTTC
CDR3aa: CASSGQAGDRETQYF

abundance: -
d_gene: -
j_gene: TRBJ1-5
v_gene: TRBV2
CDR3nt: TGTGCCAGCAGTGAGACCGGGCTCAATCAGCCCCAGCATTTT
CDR3aa: CASSETGLNQPQHF

abundance: -
d_gene: TRBD2
j_gene: TRBJ2-3
v_gene: TRBV20-1
CDR3nt: TGCAGTGCTTCACGGCCCACTAGCGGGGGGCCAGATACGCAGTATTTT
CDR3aa: CSASRPTSGGPDTQYF

abundance: once
d_gene: TRBD1
j_gene: TRBJ1-4
v_gene: TRBV9
CDR3nt: TGTGCCAGCAGCGTGGGCAGGGGGCGAGGGTATGAAAAACTGTTTTTT
CDR3aa: CASSVGRGRGYEKLFF

abundance: -
d_gene: -
j_gene: TRBJ1-2
v_gene: TRBV7-2
CDR3nt: TGTGCCAGCAGCCCCTCCCATAACAGTCTCTATGGCTACACCTTC
CDR3aa: CASSPSHNSLYGYTF

abundance: -
d_gene: TRBD1
j_gene: TRBJ1-1
v_gene: TRBV19
CDR3nt: TGTGCCAGTAGTGCCTACGGGACAGCGTACACTGAAGCTTTCTTT
CDR3aa: CASSAYGTAYTEAFF

abundance: many
d_gene: -
j_gene: TRBJ1-2
v_gene: TRBV5-8
CDR3nt: TGTGCCAGCAGCTTGAGGGTCAGGAACTATGGCTACACCTTC
CDR3aa: CASSLRVRNYGYTF

abundance: -
d_gene: -
j_gene: TRBJ1-4
v_gene: TRBV14
CDR3nt: TGTGCCAGCAGCCAAGAAGAGGGAATCAAACTGTTTTTT
CDR3aa: CASSQEEGIKLFF

abundance: -
d_gene: -
j_gene: TRBJ2-7
v_gene: TRBV2
CDR3nt: TGTGCCAGCAGTGACAGGGGGGACTACGAGCAGTACTTC
CDR3aa: CASSDRGDYEQYF

abundance: -
d_gene: TRBD1
j_gene: TRBJ2-3
v_gene: TRBV7-2
CDR3nt: TGTGCCAGCAGTACCGGGACAGGGGTAACGCAGTATTTT
CDR3aa: CASSTGTGVTQYF

abundance: many
d_gene: TRBD1
j_gene: TRBJ1-1
v_gene: TRBV2
CDR3nt: TGTGCCAGCAGTTTCCACAGGGGGGCTGAAGCTTTCTTT
CDR3aa: CASSFHRGAEAFF

abundance: once
d_gene: TRBD1
j_gene: TRBJ2-7
v_gene: TRBV4-1
CDR3nt: TGCGCCAGCAGCCAAGTTTCCGGACAGGGGTACGAGCAGTACTTC
CDR3aa: CASSQVSGQGYEQYF

abundance: -
d_gene: -
j_gene: TRBJ2-6
v_gene: TRBV7-3
CDR3nt: TGTGCCAGCAGCTCCCCCGGGGGGGCCAACGTCCTGACTTTC
CDR3aa: CASSSPGGANVLTF

abundance: -
d_gene: TRBD1
j_gene: TRBJ1-1
v_gene: TRBV9
CDR3nt: TGTGCCAGCAGCCACACAGGGGGAAGCATGAACACTGAAGCTTTCTTT
CDR3aa: CASSHTGGSMNTEAFF

abundance: -
d_gene: TRBD1
j_gene: TRBJ1-5
v_gene: TRBV19
CDR3nt: TGTGCCAGTAGTGTTACGGGACAGGGAGCCCGGCCCCAGCATTTT
CDR3aa: CASSVTGQGARPQHF

abundance: -
d_gene: -
j_gene: TRBJ1-1
v_gene: TRBV20-1
CDR3nt: TGCAGTGGGAAAAAGGGGATGGTTATTGAAGCTTTCTTT
CDR3aa: CSGKKGMVIEAFF

abundance: many
d_gene: TRBD1
j_gene: TRBJ2-7
v_gene: TRBV27
CDR3nt: TGTGCCAGCAGTCCGGACAGGGGGCACGAGCAGTACTTC
CDR3aa: CASSPDRGHEQYF